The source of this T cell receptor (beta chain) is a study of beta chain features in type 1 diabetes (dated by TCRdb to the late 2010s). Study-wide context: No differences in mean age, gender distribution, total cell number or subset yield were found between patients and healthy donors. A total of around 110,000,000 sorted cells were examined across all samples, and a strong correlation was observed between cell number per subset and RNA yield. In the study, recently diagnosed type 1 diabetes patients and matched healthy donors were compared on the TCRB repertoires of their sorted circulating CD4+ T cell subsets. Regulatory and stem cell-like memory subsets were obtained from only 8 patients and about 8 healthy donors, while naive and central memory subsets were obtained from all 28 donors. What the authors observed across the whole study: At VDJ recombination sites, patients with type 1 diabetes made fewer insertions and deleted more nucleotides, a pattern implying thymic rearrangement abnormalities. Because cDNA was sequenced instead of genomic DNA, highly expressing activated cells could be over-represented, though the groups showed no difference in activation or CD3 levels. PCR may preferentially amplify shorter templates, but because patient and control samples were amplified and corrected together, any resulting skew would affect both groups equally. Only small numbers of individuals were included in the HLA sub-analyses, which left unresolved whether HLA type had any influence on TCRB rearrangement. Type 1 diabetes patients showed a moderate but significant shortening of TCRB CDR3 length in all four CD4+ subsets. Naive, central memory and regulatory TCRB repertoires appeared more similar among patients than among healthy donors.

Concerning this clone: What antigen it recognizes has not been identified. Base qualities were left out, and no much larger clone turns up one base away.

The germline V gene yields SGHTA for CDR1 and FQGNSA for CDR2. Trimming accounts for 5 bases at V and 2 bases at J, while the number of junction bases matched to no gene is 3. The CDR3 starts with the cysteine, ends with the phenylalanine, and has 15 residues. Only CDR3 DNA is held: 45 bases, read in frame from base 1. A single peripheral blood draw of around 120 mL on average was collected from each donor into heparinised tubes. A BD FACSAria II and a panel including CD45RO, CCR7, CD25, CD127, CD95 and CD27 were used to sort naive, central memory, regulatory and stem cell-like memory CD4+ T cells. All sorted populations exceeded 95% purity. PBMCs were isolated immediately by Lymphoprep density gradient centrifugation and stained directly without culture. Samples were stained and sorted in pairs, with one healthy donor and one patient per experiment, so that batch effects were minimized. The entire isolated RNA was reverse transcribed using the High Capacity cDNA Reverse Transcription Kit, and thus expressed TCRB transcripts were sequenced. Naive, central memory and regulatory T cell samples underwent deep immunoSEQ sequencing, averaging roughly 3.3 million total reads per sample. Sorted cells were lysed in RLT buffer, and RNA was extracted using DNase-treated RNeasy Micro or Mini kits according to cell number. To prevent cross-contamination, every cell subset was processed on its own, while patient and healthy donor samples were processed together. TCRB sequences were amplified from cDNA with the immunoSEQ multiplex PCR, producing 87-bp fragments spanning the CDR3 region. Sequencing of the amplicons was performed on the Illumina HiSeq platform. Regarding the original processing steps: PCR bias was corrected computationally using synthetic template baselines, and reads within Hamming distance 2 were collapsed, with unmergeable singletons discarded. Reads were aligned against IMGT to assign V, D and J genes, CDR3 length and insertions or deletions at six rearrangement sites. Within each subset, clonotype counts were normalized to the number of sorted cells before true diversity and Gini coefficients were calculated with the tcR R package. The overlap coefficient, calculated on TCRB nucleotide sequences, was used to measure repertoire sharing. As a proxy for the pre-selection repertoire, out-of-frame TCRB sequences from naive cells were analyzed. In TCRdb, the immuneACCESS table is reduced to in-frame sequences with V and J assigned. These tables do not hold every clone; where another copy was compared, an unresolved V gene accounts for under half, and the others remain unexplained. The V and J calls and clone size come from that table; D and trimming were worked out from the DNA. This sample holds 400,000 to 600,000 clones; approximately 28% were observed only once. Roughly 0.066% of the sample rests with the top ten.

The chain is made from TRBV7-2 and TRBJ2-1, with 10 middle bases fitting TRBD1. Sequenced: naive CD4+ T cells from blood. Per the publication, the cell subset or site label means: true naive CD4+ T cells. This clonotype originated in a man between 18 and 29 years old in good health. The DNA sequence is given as TGTGCCAGCAGCCCCGGGACAGGGGCCTACAATGAGCAGTTCTTC. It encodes CASSPGTGAYNEQFF.